This entry lists 16 T cell receptor beta chains sequenced from one sample in a study of blood T cell repertoires in COVID-19. Sequencing was performed with immunoSEQ multiplex PCR; in TCRdb, only in-frame clones are kept and a portion is missing. The sample lists about 190,000 clones, around 91% seen once, with 0.6% to 0.8% in the top ten. The specimen was peripheral blood. The receptors originated from a man between 45 and 60 years old with acute or convalescent COVID-19.

Concerning this clone: At the DNA level, this CDR3 is encoded by other sequences in the same sample as well. This sequence joins TRBV28 and TRBJ1-2; tentatively, D is TRBD1 (5 bases). V was trimmed by 7 bases and J by 1 base, leaving 13 bases between them. CDR3 length: 14 residues. Germline assignment: CDR1 MDHEN and CDR2 SYDVKM. The DNA of the CDR3 is TGTGCCAGCACCCAGGGAGGGAGTAACTATGGCTACACCTTC. Amino acid sequence: CASTQGGSNYGYTF.

The chain employs TRBV11-2 and TRBJ1-2; 7 positions match TRBD1. CDR3 length: 14 amino acids. Germline V gene data show CDR1 as SGHAT and CDR2 as FQNNGV. The V gene end was trimmed by 5 bases and the J gene end by 2 bases; junction bases not matched to a gene: 5. DNA for the CDR3: TGTGCCAGCAGCCCGAACAGGGGAAACTATGGCTACACCTTC. The encoded protein is CASSPNRGNYGYTF.

This clone was seen a few times. The CDR3 DNA reads as TGTGCCAGCAGCTTGGTAGGACAGCCGAACACCGGGGAGCTGTTTTTT. It specifies CASSLVGQPNTGELFF. The V and J genes are TRBV5-6 and TRBJ2-2; perhaps TRBD1 as D (6 bases). This CDR3 region has 16 residues. V lost 0 bases to trimming and J lost 0 bases, with 9 bases between them. CDR1 and CDR2 (germline): SGHDT, YYEEEE.

This clone was recorded only once. The chain carries TRBV5-1 and TRBJ1-2, with TRBD1 as a possible D gene (5 bases). The CDR3 is 14 residues long. The germline CDR1 and CDR2 sequences are SGHRS and YFSETQ. Trimming cost V 0 bases and J 2 bases, with 8 bases left between them. Here the CDR3 DNA reads TGCGCCAGCAGCTTGGGACAGAACAACTATGGCTACACCTTC. Its protein product is CASSLGQNNYGYTF. Using reference TRBV5-1 and TRBJ1-2 for the parts outside the CDR3, the full variable domain is KAGVTQTPRYLIKTRGQQVTLSCSPISGHRSVSWYQQTPGQGLQFLFEYFSETQRNKGNFPGRFSGRQFSNSRSEMNVSTLELGDSALYLCASSLGQNNYGYTFGSGTRLTVV.

V and J are TRBV4-2 and TRBJ2-1; TRBD2 matches at 13 bases. CDR3 length: 16 amino acids. With 2 bases clipped from V and 8 bases from J, the junction kept 6 bases outside the gene matches. Germline assignment: CDR1 LGHNA and CDR2 YNFKEQ. The CDR3 here is CASSQLLAGGPDEQFF. The DNA of the CDR3 is TGTGCCAGCAGCCAATTACTAGCGGGAGGGCCTGATGAGCAGTTCTTC.

This clone has just one count. This sequence joins TRBV7-2 and TRBJ2-1; TRBD1 matches at 9 bases. Germline CDR1 is SGHTA and CDR2 is FQGNSA. The CDR3 is made up of 17 amino acids. V lost 3 bases and J lost 0; bases outside the gene matches: 6. CDR3 DNA sequence: TGTGCCAGCAGCTTCGGGACAGGGAGACACTCCTACAATGAGCAGTTCTTC. Amino acids: CASSFGTGRHSYNEQFF.

This clone was seen once. The chain is built from TRBV29-1 and TRBJ1-2; possibly TRBD1 for D (6 bases). Germline lookup yields CDR1 SQVTM and CDR2 ANQGSEA. CDR3 length: 14 residues. V was pared by 0 bases and J by 9 bases, with 17 bases between. CDR3 in amino acids: CSVEEIVLGTRYTF. DNA of the CDR3: TGCAGCGTTGAAGAAATCGTCCTCGGGACACGCTACACCTTC. The variable domain in full, completed from reference TRBV29-1 and TRBJ1-2, reads SAVISQKPSRDICQRGTSLTIQCQVDSQVTMMFWYRQQPGQSLTLIATANQGSEATYESGFVIDKFPISRPNLTFSTLTVSNMSPEDSSIYLCSVEEIVLGTRYTFGSGTRLTVV.

The V call is TRBV9, the J call TRBJ2-5, with 11 positions matching TRBD1. Germline trimming cut 0 bases from V and 5 bases from J; bases unmatched to any gene: 3. Germline V gives CDR1 SGDLS, CDR2 YYNGEE. This CDR3 has 15 amino acids. CDR3 nucleotides: TGTGCCAGCAGCGTAGTGGGACAGGGGGGGGAGACCCAGTACTTC. It specifies CASSVVGQGGETQYF.

V is TRBV19 and J is TRBJ1-1; 9 bases map to TRBD1. Germline V gene data show CDR1 as LNHDA and CDR2 as SQIVND (reference sequence). The CDR3 has 14 residues. Unmatched junction bases numbered 6, after V lost 5 bases and J lost 5 bases. The CDR3 nucleotides read TGTGCCAGTAGTCTCGGGACAGGGTGGACTGAAGCTTTCTTT. It specifies CASSLGTGWTEAFF.

CDR3 bases: TGTGCCAGCATATCGGGACAGGGCGGTCAGCCCCAGCATTTT. Translation: CASISGQGGQPQHF. The rearrangement joins TRBV6-5 to TRBJ1-5; the match to TRBD1 covers 9 bases. Germline V gives CDR1 MNHEY, CDR2 SVGAGI. The CDR3 totals 14 residues. V was clipped by 7 bases and J by 6 bases; unmatched bases: 7.

The gene calls are TRBV11-3 and TRBJ2-3; 12 bases match TRBD2. Unmatched junction bases numbered 3, after V lost 5 bases and J lost 3 bases. This CDR3 has 15 amino acids. The germline V gene has CDR1 SGHNT and CDR2 YENEEA. The CDR3: CASSVTSGGTDTQYF. As DNA, the CDR3 is TGTGCCAGCAGCGTGACTAGCGGGGGAACAGATACGCAGTATTTT. The full variable domain, with the rest looked up from reference TRBV11-3 and TRBJ2-3, is EAGVVQSPRYKIIEKKQPVAFWCNPISGHNTLYWYLQNLGQGPELLIRYENEEAVDDSQLPKDRFSAERLKGVDSTLKIQPAELGDSAVYLCASSVTSGGTDTQYFGPGTRLTVL.

The chain is built from TRBV27 and TRBJ2-2; D unclear. With 2 bases removed from V and 4 bases from J, the gap between germline ends came to 11 bases. Germline V lookup: CDR1 MNHEY, CDR2 SMNVEV (reference sequence). CDR3 length equals 15 residues. The CDR3 loop reads CASSLSWSSTGELFF. The CDR3 nucleotides are TGTGCCAGCAGTTTAAGTTGGAGTAGCACCGGGGAGCTGTTTTTT.

The chain uses TRBV28 and TRBJ1-2; TRBD1 might be the D (6 bases). CDR1 is MDHEN and CDR2 is SYDVKM in the germline V gene. This CDR3 is 14 amino acids long. Trimming took 6 bases from V and 5 from J, leaving 16 bases between them. CDR3 sequence: CASSQTGTRYGYTF. The DNA of the CDR3 is TGTGCCAGCAGCCAAACCGGGACACGGTATGGCTACACCTTC.

The chain couples TRBV28 to TRBJ1-5, with D hard to call. This CDR3 spans 12 amino acids. The germline V gene encodes CDR1 MDHEN and CDR2 SYDVKM. The V end was cut by 7 bases, the J end by 7 bases, with 11 bases between. The CDR3 DNA follows: TGTGCCAGCACCCTCAGAGGGCAGCCCCAGCATTTT. It encodes CASTLRGQPQHF.

The chain employs TRBV4-1 and TRBJ1-6; D is undetermined. The CDR3 has 15 residues. The V gene's germline CDR1 is MGHRA and CDR2 YSYEKL. V lost 4 bases to trimming and J lost 10 bases, with 17 bases between them. CDR3 region: CASSLNWAVGSPLHF. In DNA, the CDR3 is TGCGCCAGCAGCCTAAATTGGGCAGTAGGCTCACCCCTCCACTTT.

CDR3 in DNA: TGTGCCACCAGTGATTCCCAGGGTTATAATTCACCCCTCCACTTT. It specifies CATSDSQGYNSPLHF. This rearrangement joins TRBV24-1 to TRBJ1-6; TRBD1 might be the D (5 bases). The germline V and J ends were trimmed by 2 bases and 4 bases, with 8 bases remaining between them. CDR3 length: 15 amino acids. Germline V gives CDR1 KGHDR, CDR2 SFDVKD.